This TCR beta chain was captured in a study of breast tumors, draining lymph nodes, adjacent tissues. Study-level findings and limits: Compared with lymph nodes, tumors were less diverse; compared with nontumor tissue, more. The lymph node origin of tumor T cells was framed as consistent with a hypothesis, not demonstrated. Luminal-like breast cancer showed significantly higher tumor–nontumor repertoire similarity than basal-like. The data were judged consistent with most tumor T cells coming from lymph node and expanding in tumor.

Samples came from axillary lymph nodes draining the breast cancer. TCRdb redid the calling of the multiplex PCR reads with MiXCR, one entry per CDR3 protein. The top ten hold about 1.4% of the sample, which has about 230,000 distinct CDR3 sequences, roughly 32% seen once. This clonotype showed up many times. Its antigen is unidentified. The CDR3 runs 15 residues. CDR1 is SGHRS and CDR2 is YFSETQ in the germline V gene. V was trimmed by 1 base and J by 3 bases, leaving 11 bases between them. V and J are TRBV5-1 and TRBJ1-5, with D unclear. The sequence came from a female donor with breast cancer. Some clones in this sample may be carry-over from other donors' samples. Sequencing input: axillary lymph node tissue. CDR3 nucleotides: TGCGCCAGCAGCTTGAGCGGGAATCCCAATCAGCCCCAGCATTTT. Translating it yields CASSLSGNPNQPQHF.